Here is one T cell receptor (beta chain) with its context. This clonotype has ten or more counts. It has no known antigen specificity. It has no much larger one-base neighbor in the sample; base qualities were not kept. The data were obtained in a study of identical twins (dated by TCRdb to 2015 to 2016). Broadly, across the study: The study deep-sequenced TCR alpha and beta repertoires from monozygotic twins, unrelated adults of various ages and cord blood to test whether fetal clonotypes persist. To rule out contamination, replicate twin experiments were performed at different times with different library preparation protocols. Study-wide findings and limitations: Recombination models systematically underestimated out-of-frame TCR alpha sharing in monozygotic twins but agreed with sharing between unrelated individuals. Because the same donors could not be followed over many years, the conclusions depended on cross-sectional statistical analysis. Compared with coincidental sharing between unrelated individuals, out-of-frame TCR alpha sequences shared between twins showed an excess of sequences with low generation probability. Excess twin sharing in beta out-of-frame sequences was weaker because fewer shared sequences lowered the signal-to-noise ratio. Abundant cord blood beta clonotypes carried fewer insertions; young adult naive repertoires showed a weaker similar trend, while memory repertoires showed none. Zero-insertion analyses could be partly confounded by invariant T cells such as MAIT and iNKT, although diverse VJ usage argued against such confounding for most clonotypes.

The germline V end is reduced by 6 bases and the J end by 4 bases; junction bases left unmatched: 5. Sequences LGHDT (CDR1) and YNNKEL (CDR2) are obtained from the germline V gene (reference sequence). The CDR3 runs 15 amino acids, cysteine and phenylalanine included. Only the CDR3 DNA is retained, 45 bases long and in frame from the first base. Every donor was a healthy Caucasian. The twin cohort comprised three pairs of female monozygotic twins, all aged about 18 to 30 years. RNA for TCR libraries was isolated from peripheral blood mononuclear cells. Libraries were made using 5' RACE. TCRdb shows the sequencer as Illumina HiSeq 2000. A universal primer binding site was introduced by template switching, and a unique molecular identifier was present in the final cDNA, enabling accurate counting of TCR cDNA molecules. First-strand cDNA for TCR alpha and beta chains was synthesized from specific primers in the conserved constant-segment region. To control for contamination, every cDNA library was double barcoded, receiving both a SMART-Mk sample barcode and Illumina barcodes. TruSeq adapter sequences, together with Illumina sample barcodes, were added in two successive PCR steps. The TCR alpha and beta cDNA libraries were sequenced on the Illumina HiSeq platform using custom primers. Per the source publication's procedure: MiGEC was used to process raw reads and extract unique molecular identifiers, and MiXCR was used to find CDR3 positions. For each individual, recombination models were inferred using an EM algorithm with the repgenHMM and IGoR tools. Shared clonotype analysis was performed with the tcR package in R, normalizing sharing by the product of cloneset sizes. To study raw recombination free of thymic and clonal selection effects, out-of-frame nonproductive sequences were analyzed. TCRdb took the public reads, trimmed them with fastp at Q25, ran MiXCR for clone calling and kept in-frame beta chains. Each CDR3 protein appears once, grouped with its most common genes and DNA. The V and J calls and clone size are TCRdb's, not the authors'. This sample holds 700,000 or so distinct CDR3 sequences; over 8.5% were observed only once. The biggest ten clones account for roughly 0.97% of the sample.

These data were also reused for a study on yellow fever vaccine responses in identical twins. The second study reports: According to the authors, the vaccine-induced T cell response in identical twins seemed to be partly convergent and partly specific to each individual. In the study, vaccine-responding T cell clones were precisely tracked in identical twins.

The chain joins TRBV3-1 to TRBJ2-3, with 12 junctional bases fitting TRBD1. This clonotype was obtained from a woman between 18 and 30 years old in good health. The sequenced sample consisted of PBMCs. Here is the DNA: TGTGCCAGCAGTCCGGGACAGGGGGCCGCAGATACGCAGTATTTT. Its translation is CASSPGQGAADTQYF.